This is a list of T cell receptor beta chains from one sample in a study of a mutant IDH1 vaccine in newly diagnosed glioma. TCRdb keeps only in-frame clones here, not all; method: immunoSEQ multiplex PCR. The sample lists about 34,000 clones, around 80% seen once, with approximately 9% in the top ten. The sample in question was peripheral blood mononuclear cells (PBMCs), obtained from a glioma patient treated with radiotherapy, temozolomide or both. The receptors shown here come from a man aged 45 to 65 with glioma. Some clones in this sample may be carry-over from other donors' samples. Both conserved end residues are part of each CDR3. The D gene is left open where the match is weak. Some rows mark clone size as missing; the rest say once, few, many or name a class of expanded clone.

cdr3_nt: TGTGCCAGCAGCCAAGATCCGGGACAGGGGGGCCTGGGAAAAGCTTTCTTT
cdr3_aa: CASSQDPGQGGLGKAFF
d_call: TRBD1
j_call: TRBJ1-1
v_call: TRBV14
clone_size: .

cdr3_nt: TGTGCCAGCAACGGACAATATAATTCACCCCTCCACTTT
cdr3_aa: CASNGQYNSPLHF
d_call: .
j_call: TRBJ1-6
v_call: TRBV25-1
clone_size: .

cdr3_nt: TGTGCCAGTAGTGATCATCCACCCCAGGGAAATCAGCCCCAGCATTTT
cdr3_aa: CASSDHPPQGNQPQHF
d_call: .
j_call: TRBJ1-5
v_call: TRBV19
clone_size: .

cdr3_nt: TGTGCCAGCAGTTTCAGGGGGCAGTACGAGCAGTACTTC
cdr3_aa: CASSFRGQYEQYF
d_call: TRBD1
j_call: TRBJ2-7
v_call: TRBV28
clone_size: .

cdr3_nt: TGCGCCAGCAGTAGTTTAGCGGGGTACAATGAGCAGTTCTTC
cdr3_aa: CASSSLAGYNEQFF
d_call: TRBD2
j_call: TRBJ2-1
v_call: TRBV4-1
clone_size: .

cdr3_nt: TGCGCCAGCAGCGATGGACTCGTCGGGGCCTACGAGCAGTACTTC
cdr3_aa: CASSDGLVGAYEQYF
d_call: .
j_call: TRBJ2-7
v_call: TRBV5-1
clone_size: .

cdr3_nt: TGTGCCAGCAGCAACAGGGTCAGTGAGCAGTACTTC
cdr3_aa: CASSNRVSEQYF
d_call: .
j_call: TRBJ2-7
v_call: TRBV2
clone_size: .

cdr3_nt: TGTGCCAGCAGAGCGGAGGGGACGAACACTGAAGCTTTCTTT
cdr3_aa: CASRAEGTNTEAFF
d_call: .
j_call: TRBJ1-1
v_call: TRBV9
clone_size: .

cdr3_nt: TGCAGCGCCCAGGACAGTAGCAATCAGCCCCAGCATTTT
cdr3_aa: CSAQDSSNQPQHF
d_call: .
j_call: TRBJ1-5
v_call: TRBV29-1
clone_size: .

cdr3_nt: TGCGCCAGCAGCCTGGGACAGGCTGAAGCTTTCTTT
cdr3_aa: CASSLGQAEAFF
d_call: TRBD1
j_call: TRBJ1-1
v_call: TRBV5-1
clone_size: .

cdr3_nt: TGTGCCACCAGCAGAGAAGCGGGGGGCACAGATACGCAGTATTTT
cdr3_aa: CATSREAGGTDTQYF
d_call: TRBD2
j_call: TRBJ2-3
v_call: TRBV15
clone_size: .

cdr3_nt: TGTGCCAGTAGTGGGGCAGGCGCTCTCTCCTACAATGAGCAGTTCTTC
cdr3_aa: CASSGAGALSYNEQFF
d_call: .
j_call: TRBJ2-1
v_call: TRBV19
clone_size: .

cdr3_nt: TGTGCCAGCAGTTTAAGGTCAGGGGAGACCCAGTACTTC
cdr3_aa: CASSLRSGETQYF
d_call: .
j_call: TRBJ2-5
v_call: TRBV27
clone_size: once

cdr3_nt: TGTGCCAGCAGCCTCACCGGGAACTCCTACGAGCAGTACTTC
cdr3_aa: CASSLTGNSYEQYF
d_call: .
j_call: TRBJ2-7
v_call: TRBV11-3
clone_size: .

cdr3_nt: TGTGCCAGCAGTTCCACAGGCTACGAGCAGTACTTC
cdr3_aa: CASSSTGYEQYF
d_call: .
j_call: TRBJ2-7
v_call: TRBV6-6
clone_size: .

cdr3_nt: TGCGCCAGCAGCTCAGGAGGGCCGAACACCGGGGAGCTGTTTTTT
cdr3_aa: CASSSGGPNTGELFF
d_call: .
j_call: TRBJ2-2
v_call: TRBV5-1
clone_size: .

cdr3_nt: TGCGCCAGCAGCCAAGATCTCAACAACCCTGAAGCTTTCTTT
cdr3_aa: CASSQDLNNPEAFF
d_call: .
j_call: TRBJ1-1
v_call: TRBV4-1
clone_size: .

cdr3_nt: TGTGCCAGCAGCCTGCTCCCCGGGACACACTTCACCGGGGAGCTGTTTTTT
cdr3_aa: CASSLLPGTHFTGELFF
d_call: .
j_call: TRBJ2-2
v_call: TRBV11-3
clone_size: .

cdr3_nt: TGTGCCAGCAGCTTTTACGGGGCTGGAAACACCATATATTTT
cdr3_aa: CASSFYGAGNTIYF
d_call: .
j_call: TRBJ1-3
v_call: TRBV5-6
clone_size: .

cdr3_nt: TGTGCCAGCAGCTTACCTAGCGGGGGGAGCGTGACCCAGTACTTC
cdr3_aa: CASSLPSGGSVTQYF
d_call: TRBD2
j_call: TRBJ2-5
v_call: TRBV7-6
clone_size: once

cdr3_nt: TGTGCCAGCAGCCCCAATTGGCGGGGTCCCTCCGAGCAGTACTTC
cdr3_aa: CASSPNWRGPSEQYF
d_call: .
j_call: TRBJ2-7
v_call: TRBV5-4
clone_size: .

cdr3_nt: TGTGCCATCAGTGAGAGCACTTTGAACACTGAAGCTTTCTTT
cdr3_aa: CAISESTLNTEAFF
d_call: .
j_call: TRBJ1-1
v_call: TRBV10-3
clone_size: .

cdr3_nt: TGTGCCAGCAGCCGGGACTGGGCTGGAAACACCATATATTTT
cdr3_aa: CASSRDWAGNTIYF
d_call: .
j_call: TRBJ1-3
v_call: TRBV2
clone_size: .

cdr3_nt: TGTGCCAGCAGGAGGGGAAAGTTTGATACGCAGTATTTT
cdr3_aa: CASRRGKFDTQYF
d_call: .
j_call: TRBJ2-3
v_call: TRBV6-5
clone_size: .

cdr3_nt: TGTGCCAGCAGTGATACAGGGGTCACCGGGGAGCTGTTTTTT
cdr3_aa: CASSDTGVTGELFF
d_call: TRBD1
j_call: TRBJ2-2
v_call: TRBV6-1
clone_size: .

cdr3_nt: TGTGCCAGCGGGGCGGGATCCCTCTCCTACGAGCAGTACTTC
cdr3_aa: CASGAGSLSYEQYF
d_call: .
j_call: TRBJ2-7
v_call: TRBV2
clone_size: .

cdr3_nt: TGTGCCAGCAGTTTAGGGGACTCTATCACCAATGAGCAGTTCTTC
cdr3_aa: CASSLGDSITNEQFF
d_call: .
j_call: TRBJ2-1
v_call: TRBV27
clone_size: medium-sized

cdr3_nt: TGTGCCAGCAGCCCCGGATTTGACCTACTGTCCTACGAGCAGTACTTC
cdr3_aa: CASSPGFDLLSYEQYF
d_call: .
j_call: TRBJ2-7
v_call: TRBV7-2
clone_size: few

cdr3_nt: TGTGCCACCGGGACGGGAGCTGGGGCCAACGTCCTGACTTTC
cdr3_aa: CATGTGAGANVLTF
d_call: .
j_call: TRBJ2-6
v_call: TRBV19
clone_size: once

cdr3_nt: TGTGCCAGTAGTATAGGCTCATTTGAGACCCAGTACTTC
cdr3_aa: CASSIGSFETQYF
d_call: .
j_call: TRBJ2-5
v_call: TRBV19
clone_size: .

cdr3_nt: TGTGCCTGGAGCGGGGTGGATCAGCCCCAGCATTTT
cdr3_aa: CAWSGVDQPQHF
d_call: .
j_call: TRBJ1-5
v_call: TRBV30
clone_size: .

cdr3_nt: TGTGCCAGCTCACCACTCCCGGGACGCTCCTACGAGCAGTACTTC
cdr3_aa: CASSPLPGRSYEQYF
d_call: .
j_call: TRBJ2-7
v_call: TRBV18
clone_size: .

cdr3_nt: TGCGCCAGCAGCCAAGATAAGGGGAACACTGAAGCTTTCTTT
cdr3_aa: CASSQDKGNTEAFF
d_call: .
j_call: TRBJ1-1
v_call: TRBV4-1
clone_size: .

cdr3_nt: TGCGCCAGCGGGACAGGCAACTCTGGGGCCAACGTCCTGACTTTC
cdr3_aa: CASGTGNSGANVLTF
d_call: TRBD1
j_call: TRBJ2-6
v_call: TRBV4-3
clone_size: .

cdr3_nt: TGTGCCACCAGCGTGGGACAGGGGAAGGAGCAGCCCCAGCATTTT
cdr3_aa: CATSVGQGKEQPQHF
d_call: TRBD1
j_call: TRBJ1-5
v_call: TRBV15
clone_size: .

cdr3_nt: TGTGCCATCAGTGCCGGGACAGACCAAGAGACCCAGTACTTC
cdr3_aa: CAISAGTDQETQYF
d_call: TRBD1
j_call: TRBJ2-5
v_call: TRBV10-3
clone_size: .

cdr3_nt: TGCGCCAGCAGCTTGGATGGGGCCAGCAATCAGCCCCAGCATTTT
cdr3_aa: CASSLDGASNQPQHF
d_call: .
j_call: TRBJ1-5
v_call: TRBV5-1
clone_size: .

cdr3_nt: TGTGCCATCGCGGATTGGGGCCTTTGGAACTATGGCTACACCTTC
cdr3_aa: CAIADWGLWNYGYTF
d_call: .
j_call: TRBJ1-2
v_call: TRBV6-6
clone_size: .

cdr3_nt: TGTGCCAGCAGACGACAACTCAATGAGCAGTTCTTC
cdr3_aa: CASRRQLNEQFF
d_call: .
j_call: TRBJ2-1
v_call: TRBV28
clone_size: .

cdr3_nt: TGTGCCAGCAGTACTAAAGAGACCCAGTACTTC
cdr3_aa: CASSTKETQYF
d_call: .
j_call: TRBJ2-5
v_call: TRBV6-5
clone_size: .

cdr3_nt: TGTGCCAGCAGTTTTCAGGGGGGGAACTATGGCTACACCTTC
cdr3_aa: CASSFQGGNYGYTF
d_call: TRBD1
j_call: TRBJ1-2
v_call: TRBV27
clone_size: .

cdr3_nt: TGTGCCAGCTCAATACCCGGGGAGGAGACCCAGTACTTC
cdr3_aa: CASSIPGEETQYF
d_call: .
j_call: TRBJ2-5
v_call: TRBV6-6
clone_size: .

cdr3_nt: TGTGCCAGCAGCTTAGAGGGGGGGGCTCTGGGCTATGAGCAGTTCTTC
cdr3_aa: CASSLEGGALGYEQFF
d_call: .
j_call: TRBJ2-1
v_call: TRBV7-2
clone_size: .

cdr3_nt: TGCGCCAGCAGCTTAACAGAGACCGGGGAGCTGTTTTTT
cdr3_aa: CASSLTETGELFF
d_call: .
j_call: TRBJ2-2
v_call: TRBV5-1
clone_size: .

cdr3_nt: TGTGCCAGCAGCACACTCCGAGGTGGACTCCTGAACTATGGCTACACCTTC
cdr3_aa: CASSTLRGGLLNYGYTF
d_call: .
j_call: TRBJ1-2
v_call: TRBV11-2
clone_size: few

cdr3_nt: TGTGCCACCAGACTTAGGGATTCGCCCGGGGAGCTGTTTTTT
cdr3_aa: CATRLRDSPGELFF
d_call: .
j_call: TRBJ2-2
v_call: TRBV15
clone_size: .

cdr3_nt: TGTGCCACCAGCAGAGATGCCTCGCAAGAGACCCAGTACTTC
cdr3_aa: CATSRDASQETQYF
d_call: .
j_call: TRBJ2-5
v_call: TRBV15
clone_size: .

cdr3_nt: TGTGCCAGCTCTTGGACAGGGGCTACAGATACGCAGTATTTT
cdr3_aa: CASSWTGATDTQYF
d_call: TRBD1
j_call: TRBJ2-3
v_call: TRBV18
clone_size: .

cdr3_nt: TGTGCCAGCCACCAATCACAGAGGGTGGGAGAAAAACTGTTTTTT
cdr3_aa: CASHQSQRVGEKLFF
d_call: .
j_call: TRBJ1-4
v_call: TRBV5-5
clone_size: .

cdr3_nt: TGTGCCAGCAGCCATGCTTTCGGGGGACTAGAAGCCGAGCAGTACTTC
cdr3_aa: CASSHAFGGLEAEQYF
d_call: TRBD2
j_call: TRBJ2-7
v_call: TRBV14
clone_size: .

cdr3_nt: TGTGCCAGCAGTTACTCCCGGGCCTTAGCCAAAAACATTCAGTACTTC
cdr3_aa: CASSYSRALAKNIQYF
d_call: .
j_call: TRBJ2-4
v_call: TRBV6-5
clone_size: .

cdr3_nt: TGCGCCAGCAGCTTTGGAGGACAAGCATCCTACGAGCAGTACTTC
cdr3_aa: CASSFGGQASYEQYF
d_call: .
j_call: TRBJ2-7
v_call: TRBV5-1
clone_size: .

cdr3_nt: TGTGCCAGCAGCTTCCACGGGACAGGGGGCCCTGAAGCTTTCTTT
cdr3_aa: CASSFHGTGGPEAFF
d_call: TRBD1
j_call: TRBJ1-1
v_call: TRBV7-9
clone_size: .

cdr3_nt: TGTGCCAGCAGCCCCCGAGGGGGATCGAACACCGGGGAGCTGTTTTTT
cdr3_aa: CASSPRGGSNTGELFF
d_call: .
j_call: TRBJ2-2
v_call: TRBV7-2
clone_size: once